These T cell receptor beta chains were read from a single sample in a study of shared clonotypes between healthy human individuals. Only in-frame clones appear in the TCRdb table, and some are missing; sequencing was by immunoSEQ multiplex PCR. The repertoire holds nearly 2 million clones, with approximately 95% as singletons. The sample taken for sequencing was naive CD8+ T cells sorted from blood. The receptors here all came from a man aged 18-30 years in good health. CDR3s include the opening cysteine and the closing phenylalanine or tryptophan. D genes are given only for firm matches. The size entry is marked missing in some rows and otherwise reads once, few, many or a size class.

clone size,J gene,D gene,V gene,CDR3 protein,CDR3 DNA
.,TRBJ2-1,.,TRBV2,CASSEDGYNEQFF,TGTGCCAGCAGTGAGGACGGCTACAATGAGCAGTTCTTC
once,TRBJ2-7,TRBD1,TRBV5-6,CASSLGGNYEQYF,TGTGCCAGCAGCTTAGGGGGCAACTACGAGCAGTACTTC
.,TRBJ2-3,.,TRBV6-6,CAGAWDYKDTQYF,TGTGCCGGGGCTTGGGATTATAAAGATACGCAGTATTTT
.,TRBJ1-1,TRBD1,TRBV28,CATEGAVGTEAFF,TGTGCCACCGAGGGGGCAGTTGGCACTGAAGCTTTCTTT
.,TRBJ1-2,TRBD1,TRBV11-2,CASSLGGQGYGDYGYTF,TGTGCCAGCAGCTTAGGGGGACAGGGTTACGGGGACTATGGCTACACCTTC
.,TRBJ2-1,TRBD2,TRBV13,CASSPWGTSTHNEQFF,TGTGCCAGCAGCCCATGGGGGACTAGCACCCACAATGAGCAGTTCTTC
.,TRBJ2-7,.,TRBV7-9,CASSLVMDSTYEQYF,TGTGCCAGCAGCTTAGTTATGGACAGTACCTACGAGCAGTACTTC
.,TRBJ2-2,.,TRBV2,CASSEKRANTGELFF,TGTGCCAGCAGTGAAAAGCGGGCTAACACCGGGGAGCTGTTTTTT
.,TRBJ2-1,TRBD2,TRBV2,CASSELAGGGSFYEQFF,TGTGCCAGCAGTGAACTAGCGGGGGGCGGGTCGTTCTATGAGCAGTTCTTC
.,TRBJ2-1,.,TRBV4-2,CASSQDLTGAYYNEQFF,TGTGCCAGCAGCCAAGATCTTACCGGGGCCTACTACAATGAGCAGTTCTTC
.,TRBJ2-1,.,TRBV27,CASSLGTRQFF,TGTGCCAGCAGCCTTGGGACGCGGCAGTTCTTC
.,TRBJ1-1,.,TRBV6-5,CASSGDMNTEAFF,TGTGCCAGCAGTGGGGACATGAACACTGAAGCTTTCTTT
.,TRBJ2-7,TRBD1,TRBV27,CASSSTPGQAYEQYF,TGTGCCAGCAGTTCAACACCGGGACAGGCTTACGAGCAGTACTTC
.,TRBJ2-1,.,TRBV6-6,CASTSEGVSSYNEQFF,TGTGCCAGCACATCTGAGGGGGTGAGCTCCTACAATGAGCAGTTCTTC
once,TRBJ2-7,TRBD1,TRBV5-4,CASSERGTGPYEQYF,TGTGCCAGCAGCGAGAGGGGGACAGGCCCCTACGAGCAGTACTTC
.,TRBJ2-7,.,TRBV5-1,CASSLSPLEQYF,TGCGCCAGCAGCTTGTCCCCCCTCGAGCAGTACTTC
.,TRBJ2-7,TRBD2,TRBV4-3,CASSQSGSDGRASEQYF,TGCGCCAGCAGCCAAAGCGGTAGTGACGGGAGGGCATCCGAGCAGTACTTC
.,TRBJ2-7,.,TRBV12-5,CASGPGNYEQYF,TGTGCTAGTGGCCCAGGGAACTACGAGCAGTACTTC
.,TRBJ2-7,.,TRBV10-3,CAISEEETYEQYF,TGTGCCATCAGTGAGGAGGAAACCTACGAGCAGTACTTC
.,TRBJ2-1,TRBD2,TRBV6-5,CASKLGLAGHNEQFF,TGTGCCAGCAAACTGGGACTAGCGGGTCACAATGAGCAGTTCTTC
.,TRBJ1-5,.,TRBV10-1,CASFVGQPQHF,TGCGCCAGCTTCGTGGGTCAGCCCCAGCATTTT
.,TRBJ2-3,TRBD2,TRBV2,CAIQSLAGVPDTQYF,TGTGCCATCCAGTCCCTAGCGGGAGTACCGGATACGCAGTATTTT
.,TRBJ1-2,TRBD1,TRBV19,CATSPGTAYGYTF,TGTGCCACCTCTCCCGGGACAGCCTATGGCTACACCTTC
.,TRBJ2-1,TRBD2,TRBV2,CASTGSGGLSYNEQFF,TGTGCCAGCACCGGGAGCGGGGGCCTCTCCTACAATGAGCAGTTCTTC
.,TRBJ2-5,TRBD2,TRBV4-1,CASSQVPAGAQETQYF,TGCGCCAGCAGCCAAGTCCCAGCGGGGGCTCAAGAGACCCAGTACTTC
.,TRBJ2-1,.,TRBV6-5,CASSYFGTNEQFF,TGTGCCAGCAGTTACTTTGGAACCAATGAGCAGTTCTTC
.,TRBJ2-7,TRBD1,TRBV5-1,CASSWTGQGTYEQYF,TGCGCCAGCAGCTGGACGGGACAGGGAACCTACGAGCAGTACTTC
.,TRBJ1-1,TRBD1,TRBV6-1,CASSEDGTGGWAEAFF,TGTGCCAGCAGTGAAGATGGGACAGGGGGGTGGGCTGAAGCTTTCTTT
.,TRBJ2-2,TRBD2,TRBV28,CASSLAGGPTGELFF,TGTGCCAGCAGTCTAGCGGGGGGGCCCACCGGGGAGCTGTTTTTT
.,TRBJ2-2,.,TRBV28,CASSDMGELFF,TGTGCCAGCAGTGACATGGGGGAGCTGTTTTTT
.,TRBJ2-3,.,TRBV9,CASSVDPTDTQYF,TGTGCCAGCAGCGTAGACCCTACAGATACGCAGTATTTT
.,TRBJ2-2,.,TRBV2,CASSVVADTGELFF,TGTGCCAGCAGTGTGGTAGCGGACACCGGGGAGCTGTTTTTT
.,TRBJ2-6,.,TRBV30,CAWSFRVSGANVLTF,TGTGCCTGGAGTTTCCGGGTCTCTGGGGCCAACGTCCTGACTTTC
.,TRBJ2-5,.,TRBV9,CASSVHAGTQYF,TGTGCCAGCAGCGTTCATGCAGGGACCCAGTACTTC
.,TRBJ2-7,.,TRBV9,CASSFSGLEQYF,TGTGCCAGCAGCTTTTCAGGGCTCGAGCAGTACTTC
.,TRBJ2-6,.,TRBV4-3,CASSQVWSGANVLTF,TGCGCCAGCAGCCAAGTTTGGAGTGGGGCCAACGTCCTGACTTTC
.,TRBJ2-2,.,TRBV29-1,CSVGQPNTGELFF,TGCAGCGTTGGGCAACCGAACACCGGGGAGCTGTTTTTT
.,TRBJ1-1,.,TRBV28,CASSSTNLYKNTEAFF,TGTGCCAGCAGCTCAACTAACCTTTACAAGAACACTGAAGCTTTCTTT
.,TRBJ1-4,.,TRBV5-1,CASSLEGGAGEKLFF,TGCGCCAGCAGCTTGGAAGGGGGGGCAGGAGAAAAACTGTTTTTT
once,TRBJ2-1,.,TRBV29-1,CSVSLGRGDGEQFF,TGCAGCGTTTCCCTGGGGAGGGGGGACGGTGAGCAGTTCTTC
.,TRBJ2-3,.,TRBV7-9,CASSPDGSTDTQYF,TGTGCCAGCAGCCCCGACGGAAGCACAGATACGCAGTATTTT
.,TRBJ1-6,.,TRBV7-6,CASSLERAFGSPLHF,TGTGCCAGCAGCTTAGAGCGGGCCTTTGGTTCACCCCTCCACTTT
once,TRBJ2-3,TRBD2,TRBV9,CASSAKLTSRRTDTQYF,TGTGCCAGCAGCGCCAAGTTGACTAGCCGACGCACAGATACGCAGTATTTT
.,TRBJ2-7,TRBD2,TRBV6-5,CASSYTREGRYEQYF,TGTGCCAGCAGTTATACGCGGGAGGGCCGGTACGAGCAGTACTTC
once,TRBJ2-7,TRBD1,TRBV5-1,CASSSAGGGYEQYF,TGCGCCAGCAGCTCAGCAGGGGGCGGCTACGAGCAGTACTTC
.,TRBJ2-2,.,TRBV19,CASSTQGGHTGELFF,TGTGCCAGTAGTACCCAGGGGGGTCACACCGGGGAGCTGTTTTTT